Following are 11 T cell receptor beta chains from one sample sequenced in a study of cytomegalovirus exposure and HLA in healthy donors. PCR amplification relied on 60 Vbeta primers (plus 13 Jbeta primers). Generated by immunoSEQ multiplex PCR, the TCRdb table keeps only in-frame clones and is missing some. The profile shows fewer than 55,000 clones, 72% of them singletons. The sample taken for sequencing was PBMCs. These receptors were obtained from a woman aged 45 to 65 in good health and CMV-seropositive.

This chain connects TRBV21-1 to TRBJ1-1. TRBV21-1 counts as a pseudogene. The CDR3 has 13 residues. In DNA, the CDR3 is TGTGCCAGCAGCGATGAGGGGAACACTGAAGCTTTCTTT. Its translation: CASSDEGNTEAFF.

This clone has a handful of counts. The CDR3 region has the DNA TGTGCCTGGAGCCTCACAGGGGGCAGTGGGGCCAACGTCCTGACTTTC. Its translation is CAWSLTGGSGANVLTF. This chain connects TRBV30 to TRBJ2-6, with TRBD1 matching 9 bases. Germline lookup yields CDR1 GTSNPN and CDR2 SVGIG (reference sequence). The CDR3 has 16 residues. Trimming at V came to 3 bases and at J to 3 bases, leaving 6 bases not matched to a gene.

The CDR3 bases are TGTGCCACCAGAGGGGACAGGGACAAGAAGGCCCAGTACTTC. This translates into CATRGDRDKKAQYF. The chain recombines TRBV6-5 with TRBJ2-5, with 9 bases identical to TRBD1. CDR1 is MNHEY, CDR2 SVGAGI, per germline. V dropped 10 bases and J dropped 9; count of bases not matched to a gene: 15. The CDR3 consists of 14 residues.

V gene TRBV5-1 combines with J gene TRBJ2-1, with 9 positions matching TRBD2. The CDR3 extends over 15 amino acids. V dropped 2 bases and J dropped 3; count of bases not matched to a gene: 3. Looked up from germline, CDR1 is SGHRS and CDR2 is YFSETQ. The CDR3 nucleotides are TGCGCCAGCAGCTTCTCTAGCGGGGTCTACAATGAGCAGTTCTTC. Translating it yields CASSFSSGVYNEQFF.

This chain connects TRBV13 to TRBJ2-2; the D gene is possibly TRBD1 (5 bases). Germline CDR1 PRHDT, CDR2 FYEKMQ (reference sequence). The CDR3 is 16 residues long. V dropped 5 bases and J dropped 0 bases, with 13 bases sitting between them. CDR3 sequence reads: CASSDRQLANTGELFF. The CDR3 bases are TGTGCCAGCAGCGACAGACAGCTCGCGAACACCGGGGAGCTGTTTTTT.

The rearrangement links TRBV7-8 to TRBJ2-1; 8 nucleotides agree with TRBD2. The CDR3 extends over 19 amino acids. Trimming took 5 bases from V and 2 from J; bases not matched to a gene: 17. The germline V gene has CDR1 SGHVS and CDR2 FQNEAQ. For the CDR3, the DNA is TGTGCCAGCAGCCCGTCGGGGGGGTTTTCTATTCCCCCCTACAATGAGCAGTTCTTC. Encoded protein: CASSPSGGFSIPPYNEQFF.

The chain recombines TRBV7-2 with TRBJ1-2; 7 nucleotides line up with TRBD1. The V segment lost 1 base and the J segment 1 base; nucleotides outside the gene matches: 0. Germline V gene sequence: CDR1 SGHTA, CDR2 FQGNSA. This CDR3 contains 14 residues. The CDR3 protein is CASSLGQGNYGYTF. CDR3 nucleotides: TGTGCCAGCAGCTTAGGACAGGGTAACTATGGCTACACCTTC.

The chain has TRBV5-6 and TRBJ1-2, with D unclear. V shed 4 bases and J shed 7 bases, with 17 bases lying between them. The CDR3 is 14 amino acids. CDR1 is SGHDT, CDR2 YYEEEE, per germline. This CDR3 reads CASSPGSSPRGYTF. In DNA form, the CDR3 reads TGTGCCAGCAGCCCCGGTTCGTCCCCTCGTGGCTACACCTTC.

The genes are TRBV7-2 and TRBJ2-3; D gene unclear. The germline V gene has CDR1 SGHTA and CDR2 FQGNSA. The CDR3 extends over 12 amino acids. With 5 bases removed from V and 3 bases from J, the gap between germline ends came to 6 bases. This CDR3 is CASSPKTDTQYF. In DNA form, the CDR3 reads TGTGCCAGCAGCCCTAAAACAGATACGCAGTATTTT.

This chain uses TRBV25-1 with TRBJ2-6; a weak D match, TRBD2 (6 bases). Germline CDR1 is MGHDK and CDR2 is SYGVNS. Deletions cut 3 bases from V and 0 bases from J, with 6 bases between. This CDR3 has 15 amino acids. The chain's CDR3 is CASSERDSGANVLTF. The CDR3 region has the DNA TGTGCCAGCAGTGAGCGGGACTCTGGGGCCAACGTCCTGACTTTC.

The chain has TRBV11-1 and TRBJ2-1, with 8 nucleotides matching TRBD2. Germline CDR1 SGHAT, CDR2 FQDESV (reference sequence). Trimming at V came to 3 bases and at J to 1 base, leaving 5 bases not matched to a gene. This CDR3 has 16 residues. CDR3 region: CASSLRSGGSYNEQFF. The CDR3 DNA is TGTGCCAGCAGCTTGAGGAGCGGGGGATCCTACAATGAGCAGTTCTTC.